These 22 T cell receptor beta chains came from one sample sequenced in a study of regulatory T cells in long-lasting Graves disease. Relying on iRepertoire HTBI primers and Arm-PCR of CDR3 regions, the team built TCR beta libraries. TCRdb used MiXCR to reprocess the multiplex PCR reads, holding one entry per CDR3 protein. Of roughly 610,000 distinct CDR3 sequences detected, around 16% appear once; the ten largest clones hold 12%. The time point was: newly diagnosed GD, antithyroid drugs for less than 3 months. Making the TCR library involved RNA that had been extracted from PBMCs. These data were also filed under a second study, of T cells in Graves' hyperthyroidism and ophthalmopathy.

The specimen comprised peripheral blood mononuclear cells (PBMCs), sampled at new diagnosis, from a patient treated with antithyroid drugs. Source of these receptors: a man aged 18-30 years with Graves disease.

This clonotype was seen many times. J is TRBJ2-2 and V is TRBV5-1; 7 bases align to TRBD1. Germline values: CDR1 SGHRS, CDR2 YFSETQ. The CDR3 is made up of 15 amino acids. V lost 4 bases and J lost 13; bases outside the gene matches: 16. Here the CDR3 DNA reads TGCGCCAGCAGCCAAAGGACCGGGACAGTCCCCGTGCTGTTTTTT. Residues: CASSQRTGTVPVLFF.

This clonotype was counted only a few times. The CDR3 coding sequence is TGCAGTGCTAGTCCCCGTGGACAGGCAGGGACTGAAGCTTTCTTT. Its protein is CSASPRGQAGTEAFF. The chain employs TRBV20-1 and TRBJ1-1, with 7 bases lining up with TRBD1. In germline, CDR1 is DFQATT, CDR2 SNEGSKA (reference sequence). The CDR3 sequence is 15 residues long. V lost 3 bases, J lost 5 bases, and 12 bases stayed unmatched.

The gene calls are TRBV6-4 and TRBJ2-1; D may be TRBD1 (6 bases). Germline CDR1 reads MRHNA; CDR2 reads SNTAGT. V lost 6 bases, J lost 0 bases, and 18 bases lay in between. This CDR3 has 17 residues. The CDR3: CASSSLVQGSSYNEQFF. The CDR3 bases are TGTGCCAGCAGCAGCCTAGTACAGGGAAGCTCCTACAATGAGCAGTTCTTC.

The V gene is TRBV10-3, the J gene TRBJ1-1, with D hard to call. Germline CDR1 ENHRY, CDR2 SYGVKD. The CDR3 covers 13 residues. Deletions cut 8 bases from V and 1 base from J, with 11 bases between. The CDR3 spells CAIAYTENTEAFF. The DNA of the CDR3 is TGTGCCATCGCCTACACAGAGAACACTGAAGCTTTCTTT.

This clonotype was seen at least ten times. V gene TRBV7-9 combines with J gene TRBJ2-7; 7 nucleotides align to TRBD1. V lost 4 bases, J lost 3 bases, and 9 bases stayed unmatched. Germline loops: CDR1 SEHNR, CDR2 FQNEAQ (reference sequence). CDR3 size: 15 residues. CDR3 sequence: CASSSPGTENYEQYF. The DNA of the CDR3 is TGTGCCAGCAGCTCCCCCGGGACAGAGAACTACGAGCAGTACTTC.

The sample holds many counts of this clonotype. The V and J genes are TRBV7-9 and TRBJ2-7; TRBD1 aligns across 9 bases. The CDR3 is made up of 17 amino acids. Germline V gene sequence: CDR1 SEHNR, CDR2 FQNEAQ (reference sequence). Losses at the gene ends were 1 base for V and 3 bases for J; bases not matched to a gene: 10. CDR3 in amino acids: CASSLVGSGTGSYEQYF. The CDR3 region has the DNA TGTGCCAGCAGCTTAGTTGGTTCCGGGACAGGGAGCTACGAGCAGTACTTC.

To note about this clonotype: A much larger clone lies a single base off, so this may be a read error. The CDR3 DNA is TGTGCCAGCACCCATGGACAGGGGGGCTACGAGCAGTACTTC. It encodes CASTHGQGGYEQYF. The chain has TRBV7-6 and TRBJ2-7, with TRBD1 identical over 10 bases. Per germline, CDR1 SGHVS and CDR2 FNYEAQ. The CDR3 runs to 14 residues. V lost 7 bases to trimming and J lost 3 bases; unmatched junction nucleotides: 6.

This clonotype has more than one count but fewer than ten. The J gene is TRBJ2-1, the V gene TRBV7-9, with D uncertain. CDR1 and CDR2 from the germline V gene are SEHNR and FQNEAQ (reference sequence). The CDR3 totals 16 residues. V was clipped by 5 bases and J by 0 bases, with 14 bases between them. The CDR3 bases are TGTGCCAGCAGCACCTCAGACCCGAGCTCCTACAATGAGCAGTTCTTC. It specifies CASSTSDPSSYNEQFF.

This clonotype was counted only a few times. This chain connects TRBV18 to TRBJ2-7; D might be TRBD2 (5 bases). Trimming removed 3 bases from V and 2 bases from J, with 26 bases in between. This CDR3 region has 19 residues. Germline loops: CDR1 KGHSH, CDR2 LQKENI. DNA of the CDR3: TGTGCCAGCTCACCCTTACAAGGAGCGGCGGACCGGAACCCCTACGAGCAGTACTTC. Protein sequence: CASSPLQGAADRNPYEQYF. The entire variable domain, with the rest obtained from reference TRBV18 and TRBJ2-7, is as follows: NAGVMQNPRHLVRRRGQEARLRCSPMKGHSHVYWYRQLPEEGLKFMVYLQKENIIDESGMPKERFSAEFPKEGPSILRIQQVVRGDSAAYFCASSPLQGAADRNPYEQYFGPGTRLTVT.

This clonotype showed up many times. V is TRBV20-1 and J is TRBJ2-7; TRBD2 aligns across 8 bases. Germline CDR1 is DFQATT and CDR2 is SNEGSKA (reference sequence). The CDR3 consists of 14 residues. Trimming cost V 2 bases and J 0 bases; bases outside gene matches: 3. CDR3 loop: CSARLLADSYEQYF. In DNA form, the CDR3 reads TGCAGTGCTAGACTACTAGCGGACTCCTACGAGCAGTACTTC.

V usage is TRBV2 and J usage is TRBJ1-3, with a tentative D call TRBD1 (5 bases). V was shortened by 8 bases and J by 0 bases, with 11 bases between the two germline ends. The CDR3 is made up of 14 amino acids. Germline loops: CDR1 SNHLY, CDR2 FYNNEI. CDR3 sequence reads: CASQGELSGNTIYF. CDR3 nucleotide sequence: TGTGCCAGCCAGGGAGAACTCTCTGGAAACACCATATATTTT.

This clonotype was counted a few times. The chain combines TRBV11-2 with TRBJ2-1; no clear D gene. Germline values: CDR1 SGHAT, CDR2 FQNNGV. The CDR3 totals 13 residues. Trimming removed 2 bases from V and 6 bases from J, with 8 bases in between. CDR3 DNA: TGTGCCAGCAGCTTATCATTGAGCAATGAGCAGTTCTTC. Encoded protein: CASSLSLSNEQFF.

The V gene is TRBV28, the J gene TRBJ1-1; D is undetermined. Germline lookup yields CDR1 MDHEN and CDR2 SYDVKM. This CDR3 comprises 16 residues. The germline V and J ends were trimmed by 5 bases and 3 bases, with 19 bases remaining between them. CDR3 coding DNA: TGTGCCAGCAGTCTTACAAACAACCTAAAGGACACTGAAGCTTTCTTT. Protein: CASSLTNNLKDTEAFF. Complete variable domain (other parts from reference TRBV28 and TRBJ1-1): DVKVTQSSRYLVKRTGEKVFLECVQDMDHENMFWYRQDPGLGLRLIYFSYDVKMKEKGDIPEGYSVSREKKERFSLILESASTNQTSMYLCASSLTNNLKDTEAFFGQGTRLTVV.

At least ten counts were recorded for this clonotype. The chain's CDR3 is CASSFSGGSSYEQYF. In DNA form, the CDR3 reads TGTGCCAGCAGCTTTAGCGGCGGGAGTAGCTACGAGCAGTACTTC. The chain couples TRBV7-8 to TRBJ2-7; TRBD2 agrees at 7 bases. Germline V gene lookup returns CDR1 SGHVS and CDR2 FQNEAQ. This CDR3 has 15 residues. Losses at the gene ends were 3 bases for V and 3 bases for J; bases not matched to a gene: 8.

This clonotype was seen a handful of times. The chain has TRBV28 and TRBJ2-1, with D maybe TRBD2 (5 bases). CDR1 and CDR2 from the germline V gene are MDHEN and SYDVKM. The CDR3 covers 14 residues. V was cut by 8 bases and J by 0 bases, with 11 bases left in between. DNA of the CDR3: TGTGCCAGCCGTCTAGCCGGCTCCTACAATGAGCAGTTCTTC. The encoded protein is CASRLAGSYNEQFF.

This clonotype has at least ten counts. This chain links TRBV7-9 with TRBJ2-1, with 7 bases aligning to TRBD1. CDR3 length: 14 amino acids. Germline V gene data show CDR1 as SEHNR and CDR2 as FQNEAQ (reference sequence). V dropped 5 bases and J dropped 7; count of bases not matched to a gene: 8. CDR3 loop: CASSLTQGENEQFF. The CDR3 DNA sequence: TGTGCCAGCAGCCTAACCCAGGGGGAGAATGAGCAGTTCTTC.

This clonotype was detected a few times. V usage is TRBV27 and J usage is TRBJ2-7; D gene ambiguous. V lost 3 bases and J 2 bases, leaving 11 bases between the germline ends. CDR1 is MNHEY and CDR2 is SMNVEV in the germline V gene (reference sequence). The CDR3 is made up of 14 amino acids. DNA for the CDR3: TGTGCCAGCAGTTTTTCATCCCGCCCCTACGAGCAGTACTTC. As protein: CASSFSSRPYEQYF.

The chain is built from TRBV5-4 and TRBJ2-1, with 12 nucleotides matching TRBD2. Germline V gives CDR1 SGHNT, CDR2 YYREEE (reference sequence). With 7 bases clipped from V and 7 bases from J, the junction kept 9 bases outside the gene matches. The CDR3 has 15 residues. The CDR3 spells CASHLTSGSLNEQFF. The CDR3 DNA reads TGTGCCAGCCATTTGACTAGCGGGAGCTTGAATGAGCAGTTCTTC.

The CDR3 sequence: CSAPRGGGTDTQYF. In DNA form, the CDR3 reads TGCAGTGCACCTCGGGGAGGGGGCACAGATACGCAGTATTTT. The genes are TRBV20-1 and TRBJ2-3; 7 bases match TRBD2. Trimming took 6 bases from V and 1 from J; bases not matched to a gene: 7. The CDR3 has 14 residues. Germline V gives CDR1 DFQATT, CDR2 SNEGSKA (reference sequence).

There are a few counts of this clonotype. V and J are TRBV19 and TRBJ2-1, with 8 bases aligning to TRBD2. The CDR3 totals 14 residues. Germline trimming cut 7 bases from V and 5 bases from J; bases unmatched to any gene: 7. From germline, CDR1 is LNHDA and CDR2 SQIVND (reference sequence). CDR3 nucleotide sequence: TGTGCCAGTAACGTTGCGGGAGGCAACAATGAGCAGTTCTTC. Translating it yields CASNVAGGNNEQFF.

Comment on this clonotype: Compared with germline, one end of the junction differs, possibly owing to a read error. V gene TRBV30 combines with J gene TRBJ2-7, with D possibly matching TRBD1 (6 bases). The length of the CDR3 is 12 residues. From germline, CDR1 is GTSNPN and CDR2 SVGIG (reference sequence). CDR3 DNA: TGTGCCTGGAGTATTCAGGGGTACGAGCAGCACTTC. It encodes CAWSIQGYEQHF.

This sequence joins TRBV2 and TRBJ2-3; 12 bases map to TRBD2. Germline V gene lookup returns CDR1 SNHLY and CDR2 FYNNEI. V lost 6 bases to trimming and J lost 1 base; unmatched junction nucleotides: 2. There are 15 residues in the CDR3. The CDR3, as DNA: TGTGCCAGCAGGGGGACTAGCGGGCGCACAGATACGCAGTATTTT. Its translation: CASRGTSGRTDTQYF.